These T cell receptor beta chains were read from a single sample in a study of T cells in Graves' hyperthyroidism and ophthalmopathy. TCRdb recomputed calls from the multiplex PCR reads with MiXCR, one row per CDR3 protein. The data hold about half a million distinct CDR3 sequences, with less than 25% observed a single time. Sequences were obtained from blood. All receptors derive from a woman aged 70 to 79 with Graves' ophthalmopathy. CDR3s leave out the opening cysteine and the closing phenylalanine or tryptophan.

v_gene	j_gene	CDR3aa
TRBV28	TRBJ2-1	ASRSGTVYNEQF
TRBV7-2	TRBJ2-3	ASSLVNTGALYTQY
TRBV12-3/TRBV12-4	TRBJ1-1	ASSLEGATEAF
TRBV3-1	TRBJ2-1	ASSQGGGPLNEQF
TRBV11-2	TRBJ2-6	ASSLFPQGVSSGANVLT
TRBV9	TRBJ1-2	ASSVGVRANYGYT
TRBV29-1	TRBJ2-7	SVGDRGTYEQY
TRBV12-5	TRBJ2-7	ASGFSNYEQY
TRBV19	TRBJ2-7	ASSIDFPDYEQY
TRBV27	TRBJ2-7	ASRVGVESYEQY
TRBV24-1	TRBJ2-1	ATSEQPPGTSGRFTNNEQF
TRBV7-2	TRBJ2-5	ASSPRDRGGETQY
TRBV6-1	TRBJ1-4	ASSEDTGIGEKLF
TRBV13	TRBJ2-3	ASSLGPSAPADTQY